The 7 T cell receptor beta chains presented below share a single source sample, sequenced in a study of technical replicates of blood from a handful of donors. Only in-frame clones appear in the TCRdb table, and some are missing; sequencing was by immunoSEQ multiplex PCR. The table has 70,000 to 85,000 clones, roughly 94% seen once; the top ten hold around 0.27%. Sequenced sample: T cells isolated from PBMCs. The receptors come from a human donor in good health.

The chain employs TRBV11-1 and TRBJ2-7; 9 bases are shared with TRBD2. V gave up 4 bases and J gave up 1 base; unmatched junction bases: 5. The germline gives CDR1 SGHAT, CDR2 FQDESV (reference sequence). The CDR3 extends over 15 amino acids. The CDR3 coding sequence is TGTGCCAGCAGCTGGGGCGGGGGGGTTTCCTACGAGCAGTACTTC. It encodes CASSWGGGVSYEQYF. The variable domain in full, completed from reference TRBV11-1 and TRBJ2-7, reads EAEVAQSPRYKITEKSQAVAFWCDPISGHATLYWYRQILGQGPELLVQFQDESVVDDSQLPKDRFSAERLKGVDSTLKIQPAELGDSAMYLCASSWGGGVSYEQYFGPGTRLTVT.

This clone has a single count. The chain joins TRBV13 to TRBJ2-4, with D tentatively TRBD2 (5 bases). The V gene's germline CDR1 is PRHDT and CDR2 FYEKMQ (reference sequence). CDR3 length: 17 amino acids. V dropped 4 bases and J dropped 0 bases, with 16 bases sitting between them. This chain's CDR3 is CASSSGDQGLAKNIQYF. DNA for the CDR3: TGTGCCAGCAGCTCAGGAGACCAAGGACTAGCCAAAAACATTCAGTACTTC.

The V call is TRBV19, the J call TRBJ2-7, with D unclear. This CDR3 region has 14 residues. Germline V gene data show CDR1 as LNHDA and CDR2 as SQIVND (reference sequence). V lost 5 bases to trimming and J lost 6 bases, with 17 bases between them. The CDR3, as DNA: TGTGCCAGTAGTCCTGGTCTCCCTAGTCGCGAGCAGTACTTC. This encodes CASSPGLPSREQYF.

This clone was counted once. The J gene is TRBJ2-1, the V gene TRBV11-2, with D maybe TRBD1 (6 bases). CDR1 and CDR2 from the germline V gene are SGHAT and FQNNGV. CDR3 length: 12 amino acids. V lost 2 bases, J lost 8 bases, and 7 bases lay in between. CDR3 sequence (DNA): TGTGCCAGCAGCTTACAGGGGTATGAGCAGTTCTTC. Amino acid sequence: CASSLQGYEQFF.

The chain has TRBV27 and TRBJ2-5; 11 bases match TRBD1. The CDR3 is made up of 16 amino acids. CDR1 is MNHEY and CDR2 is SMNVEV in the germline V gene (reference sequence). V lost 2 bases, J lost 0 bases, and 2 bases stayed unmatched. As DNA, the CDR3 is TGTGCCAGCAGTTTAGGGACAGGGGGTTACCAAGAGACCCAGTACTTC. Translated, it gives CASSLGTGGYQETQYF.

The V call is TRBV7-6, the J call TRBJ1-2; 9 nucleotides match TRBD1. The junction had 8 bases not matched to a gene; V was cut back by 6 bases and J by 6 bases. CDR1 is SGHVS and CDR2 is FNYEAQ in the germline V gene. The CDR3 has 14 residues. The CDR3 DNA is TGTGCCAGCAGTATCGGGACAGGGTTGAATGGCTACACCTTC. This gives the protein CASSIGTGLNGYTF.

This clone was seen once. The CDR3, as DNA: TGTGCCAGCAGACCACGGGAGGGGGGTTTCGCTGAAGCTTTCTTT. It translates to CASRPREGGFAEAFF. The chain combines TRBV11-3 with TRBJ1-1, with a weak D call TRBD1 (6 bases). The CDR3 runs to 15 residues. Germline V CDR1 and CDR2: SGHNT, YENEEA. V was cut by 6 bases and J by 6 bases, with 20 bases left in between.